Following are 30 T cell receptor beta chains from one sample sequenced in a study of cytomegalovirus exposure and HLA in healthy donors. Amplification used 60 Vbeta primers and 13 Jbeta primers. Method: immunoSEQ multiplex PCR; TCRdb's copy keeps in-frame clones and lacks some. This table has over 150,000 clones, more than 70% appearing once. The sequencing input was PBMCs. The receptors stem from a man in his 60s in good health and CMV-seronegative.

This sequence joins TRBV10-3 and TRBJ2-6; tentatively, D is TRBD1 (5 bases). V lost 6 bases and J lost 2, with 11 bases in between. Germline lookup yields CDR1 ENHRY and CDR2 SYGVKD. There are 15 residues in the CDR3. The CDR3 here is CAIRDNQAGANVLTF. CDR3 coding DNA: TGTGCCATCAGGGACAATCAGGCTGGGGCCAACGTCCTGACTTTC.

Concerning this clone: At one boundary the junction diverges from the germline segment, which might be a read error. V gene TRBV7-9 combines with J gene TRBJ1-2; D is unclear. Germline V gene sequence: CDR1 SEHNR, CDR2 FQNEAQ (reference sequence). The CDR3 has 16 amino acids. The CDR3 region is CSSTYRERDGNYGYTF. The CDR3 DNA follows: TGTTCCAGCACCTATAGGGAGAGGGATGGCAACTATGGCTACACCTTC.

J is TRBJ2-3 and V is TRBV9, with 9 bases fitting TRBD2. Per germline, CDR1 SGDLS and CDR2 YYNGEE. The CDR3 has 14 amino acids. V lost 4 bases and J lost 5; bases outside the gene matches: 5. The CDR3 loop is CASSPRTSVDTQYF. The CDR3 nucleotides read TGTGCCAGCAGCCCGCGGACTAGCGTAGATACGCAGTATTTT.

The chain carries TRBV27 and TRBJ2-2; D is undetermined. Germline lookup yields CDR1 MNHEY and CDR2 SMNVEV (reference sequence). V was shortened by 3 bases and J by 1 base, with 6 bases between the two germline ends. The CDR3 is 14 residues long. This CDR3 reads CASSFSVNTGELFF. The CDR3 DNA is TGTGCCAGCAGTTTTTCAGTGAACACCGGGGAGCTGTTTTTT.

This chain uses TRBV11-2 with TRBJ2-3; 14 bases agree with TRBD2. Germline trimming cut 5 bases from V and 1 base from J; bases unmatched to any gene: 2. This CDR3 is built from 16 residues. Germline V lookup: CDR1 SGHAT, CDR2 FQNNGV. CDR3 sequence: CASSPGLAGGTDTQYF. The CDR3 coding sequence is TGTGCCAGCAGCCCGGGACTAGCGGGAGGCACAGATACGCAGTATTTT. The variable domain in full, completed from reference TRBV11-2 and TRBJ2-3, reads EAGVAQSPRYKIIEKRQSVAFWCNPISGHATLYWYQQILGQGPKLLIQFQNNGVVDDSQLPKDRFSAERLKGVDSTLKIQPAKLEDSAVYLCASSPGLAGGTDTQYFGPGTRLTVL.

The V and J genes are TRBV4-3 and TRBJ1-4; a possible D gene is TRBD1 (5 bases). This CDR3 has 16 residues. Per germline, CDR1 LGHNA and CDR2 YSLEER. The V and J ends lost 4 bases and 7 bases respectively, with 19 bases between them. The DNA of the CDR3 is TGCGCCAGCAGCCGACAGCGCCTACGAGACGGTGAAAAACTGTTTTTT. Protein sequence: CASSRQRLRDGEKLFF.

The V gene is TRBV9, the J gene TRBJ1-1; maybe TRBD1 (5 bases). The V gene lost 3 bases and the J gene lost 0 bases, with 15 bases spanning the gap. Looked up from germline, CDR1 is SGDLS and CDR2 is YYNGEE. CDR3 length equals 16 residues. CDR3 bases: TGTGCCAGCAGCGCCGCCGGGGGGGTTATGAACACTGAAGCTTTCTTT. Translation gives CASSAAGGVMNTEAFF.

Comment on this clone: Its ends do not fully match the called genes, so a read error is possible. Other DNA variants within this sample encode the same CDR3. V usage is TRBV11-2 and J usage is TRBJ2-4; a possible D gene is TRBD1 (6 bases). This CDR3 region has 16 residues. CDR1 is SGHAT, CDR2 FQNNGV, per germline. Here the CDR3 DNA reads TGTGCCAGTAGCTCTCCGGACAGATTAGCCAAAAACATTCAGTACTTC. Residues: CASSSPDRLAKNIQYF.

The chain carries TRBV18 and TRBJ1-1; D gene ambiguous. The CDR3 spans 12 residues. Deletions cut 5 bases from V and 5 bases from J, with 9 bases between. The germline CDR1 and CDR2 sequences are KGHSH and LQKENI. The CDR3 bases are TGTGCCAGCTCAGGCCGCAGAACTGAAGCTTTCTTT. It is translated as CASSGRRTEAFF.

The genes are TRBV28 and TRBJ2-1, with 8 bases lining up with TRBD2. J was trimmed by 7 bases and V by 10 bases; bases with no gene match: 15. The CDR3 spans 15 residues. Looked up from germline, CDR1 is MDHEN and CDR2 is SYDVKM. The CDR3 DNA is TGTGCCACAAGGGTAGGGGGACTAGGAGTTAATGAGCAGTTCTTC. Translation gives CATRVGGLGVNEQFF.

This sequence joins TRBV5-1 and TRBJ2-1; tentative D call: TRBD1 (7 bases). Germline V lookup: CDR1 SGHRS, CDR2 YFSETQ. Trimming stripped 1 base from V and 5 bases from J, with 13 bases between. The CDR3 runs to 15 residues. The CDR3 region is CASSLQGGGDNEQFF. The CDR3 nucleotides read TGCGCCAGCAGCTTGCAAGGGGGCGGGGACAATGAGCAGTTCTTC.

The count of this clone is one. CDR3 region: CASSLGQLSDTIYF. CDR3 nucleotides: TGTGCCAGCAGCTTAGGACAGTTATCGGACACCATATATTTT. This sequence joins TRBV11-2 and TRBJ1-3; D is possibly TRBD1 (5 bases). V lost 1 base, J lost 8 bases, and 12 bases lay in between. The germline CDR1 and CDR2 sequences are SGHAT and FQNNGV. The CDR3 runs to 14 residues.

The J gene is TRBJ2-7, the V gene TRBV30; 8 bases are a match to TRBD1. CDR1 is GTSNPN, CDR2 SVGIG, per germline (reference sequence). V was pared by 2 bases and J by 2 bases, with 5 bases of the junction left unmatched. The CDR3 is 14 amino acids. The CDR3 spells CAWSLGQGAYEQYF. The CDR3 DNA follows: TGTGCCTGGAGTCTAGGACAGGGAGCCTACGAGCAGTACTTC.

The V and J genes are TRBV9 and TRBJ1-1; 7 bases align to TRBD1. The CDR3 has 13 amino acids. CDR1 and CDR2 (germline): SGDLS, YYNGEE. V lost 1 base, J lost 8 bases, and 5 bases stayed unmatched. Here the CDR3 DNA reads TGTGCCAGCAGCGTACAACAGGGGACAGAAGCTTTCTTT. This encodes CASSVQQGTEAFF.

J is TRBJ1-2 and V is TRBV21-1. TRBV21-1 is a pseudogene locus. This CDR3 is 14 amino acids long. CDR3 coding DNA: TGTGCCAGCAGCAAAGAATTCCTTAACTATGGCTACACCTTC. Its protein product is CASSKEFLNYGYTF.

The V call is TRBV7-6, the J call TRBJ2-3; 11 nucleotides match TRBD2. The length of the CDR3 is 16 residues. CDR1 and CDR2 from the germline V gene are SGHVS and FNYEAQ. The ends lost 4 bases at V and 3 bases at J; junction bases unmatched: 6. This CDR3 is CASSSLSGGATDTQYF. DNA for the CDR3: TGTGCCAGCAGCTCCCTTAGCGGGGGGGCGACAGATACGCAGTATTTT.

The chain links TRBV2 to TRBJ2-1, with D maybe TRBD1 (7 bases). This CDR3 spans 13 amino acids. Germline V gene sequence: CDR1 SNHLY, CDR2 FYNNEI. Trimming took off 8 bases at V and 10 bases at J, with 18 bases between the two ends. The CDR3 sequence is CASGAGQHIEQFF. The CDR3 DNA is TGTGCCAGCGGGGCGGGACAGCATATCGAGCAGTTCTTC.

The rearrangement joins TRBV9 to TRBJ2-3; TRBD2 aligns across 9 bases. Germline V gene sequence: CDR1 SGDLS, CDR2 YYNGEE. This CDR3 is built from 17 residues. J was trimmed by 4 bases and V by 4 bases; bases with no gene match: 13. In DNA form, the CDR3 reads TGTGCCAGCAGCCCACCGCCGGGGGGCGGGAGGGCAGATACGCAGTATTTT. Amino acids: CASSPPPGGGRADTQYF.

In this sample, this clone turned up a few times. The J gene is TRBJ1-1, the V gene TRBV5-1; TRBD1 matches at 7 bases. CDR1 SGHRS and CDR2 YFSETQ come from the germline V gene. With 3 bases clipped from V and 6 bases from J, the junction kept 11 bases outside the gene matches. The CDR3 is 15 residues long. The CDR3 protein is CASSSLDRTGPEAFF. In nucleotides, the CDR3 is TGCGCCAGCAGCTCATTGGATCGGACAGGCCCTGAAGCTTTCTTT.

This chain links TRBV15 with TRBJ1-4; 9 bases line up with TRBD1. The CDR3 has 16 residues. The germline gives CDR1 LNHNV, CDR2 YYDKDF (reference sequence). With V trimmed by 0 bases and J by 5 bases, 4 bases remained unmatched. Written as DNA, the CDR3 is TGTGCCACCAGCAGAGACCCACAGGGGGCAAATGAAAAACTGTTTTTT. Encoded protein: CATSRDPQGANEKLFF.

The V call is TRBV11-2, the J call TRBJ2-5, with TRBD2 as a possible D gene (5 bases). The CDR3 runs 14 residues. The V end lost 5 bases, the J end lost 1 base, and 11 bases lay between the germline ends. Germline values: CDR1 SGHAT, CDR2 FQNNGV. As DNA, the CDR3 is TGTGCCAGCAGCAAGTCTACTAGCCAAGAGACCCAGTACTTC. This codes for CASSKSTSQETQYF.

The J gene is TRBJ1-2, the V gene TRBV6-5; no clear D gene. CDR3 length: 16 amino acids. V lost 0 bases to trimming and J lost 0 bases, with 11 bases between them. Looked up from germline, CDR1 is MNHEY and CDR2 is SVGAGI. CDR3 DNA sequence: TGTGCCAGCAGTTACTCGAGAACAGATGCTAACTATGGCTACACCTTC. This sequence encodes CASSYSRTDANYGYTF.

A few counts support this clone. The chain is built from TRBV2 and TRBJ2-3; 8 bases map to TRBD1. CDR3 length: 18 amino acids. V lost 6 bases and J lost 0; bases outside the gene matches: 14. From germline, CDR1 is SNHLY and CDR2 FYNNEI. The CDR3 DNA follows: TGTGCCAGCAGCATCCGGGACAGGCCGCCTTCTAGCACAGATACGCAGTATTTT. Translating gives CASSIRDRPPSSTDTQYF.

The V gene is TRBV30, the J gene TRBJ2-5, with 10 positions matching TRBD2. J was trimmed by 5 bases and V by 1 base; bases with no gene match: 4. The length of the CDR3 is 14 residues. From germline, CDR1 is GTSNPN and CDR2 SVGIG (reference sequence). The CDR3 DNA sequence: TGTGCCTGGAGTGCACTAGCGGGAACGGAGACCCAGTACTTC. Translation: CAWSALAGTETQYF.

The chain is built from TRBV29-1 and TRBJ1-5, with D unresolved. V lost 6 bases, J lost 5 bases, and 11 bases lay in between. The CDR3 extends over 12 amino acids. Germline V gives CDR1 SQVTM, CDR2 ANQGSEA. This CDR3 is CSVEDFDQPQHF. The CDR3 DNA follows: TGCAGCGTCGAGGATTTTGATCAGCCCCAGCATTTT.

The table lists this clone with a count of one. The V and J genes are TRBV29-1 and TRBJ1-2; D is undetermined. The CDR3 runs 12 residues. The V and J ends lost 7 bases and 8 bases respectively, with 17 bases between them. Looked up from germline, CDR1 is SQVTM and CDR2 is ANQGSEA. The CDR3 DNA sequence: TGCAGCGCAAGGGAGTCTTCCGGCGGCTACACCTTC. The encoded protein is CSARESSGGYTF.

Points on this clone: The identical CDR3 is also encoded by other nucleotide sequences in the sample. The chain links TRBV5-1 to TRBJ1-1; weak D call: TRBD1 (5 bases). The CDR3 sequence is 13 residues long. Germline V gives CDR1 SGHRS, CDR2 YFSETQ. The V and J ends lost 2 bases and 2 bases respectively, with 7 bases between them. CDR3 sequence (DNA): TGCGCCAGCAGCTTAAGGGGAAACACTGAAGCTTTCTTT. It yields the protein CASSLRGNTEAFF.

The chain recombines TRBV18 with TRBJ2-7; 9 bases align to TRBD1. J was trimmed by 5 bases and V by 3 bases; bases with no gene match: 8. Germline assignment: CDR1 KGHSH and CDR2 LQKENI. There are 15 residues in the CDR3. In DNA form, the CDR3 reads TGTGCCAGCTCACCGTTGGGACAGGGATCCGACGAGCAGTACTTC. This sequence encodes CASSPLGQGSDEQYF.

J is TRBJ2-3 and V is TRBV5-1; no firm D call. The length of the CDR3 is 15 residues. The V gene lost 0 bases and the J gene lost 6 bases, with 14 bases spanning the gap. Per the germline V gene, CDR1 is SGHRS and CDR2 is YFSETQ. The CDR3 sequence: CASSLVPPATDTQYF. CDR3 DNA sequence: TGCGCCAGCAGCTTGGTACCCCCAGCGACGGATACGCAGTATTTT.

In DNA form, the CDR3 reads TGTGCCAGCTCACGGGACAGGGGGATGGAGGAAGCTTTCTTT. It codes for CASSRDRGMEEAFF. The J gene is TRBJ1-1, the V gene TRBV18; TRBD1 matches at 11 bases. CDR1 is KGHSH, CDR2 LQKENI, per germline. V shed 4 bases and J 8 bases; nucleotides not matched to a gene: 6. The CDR3 is made up of 14 amino acids.